This is a list of T cell receptor beta chains from one sample in a study of T cell responses to AZD1222 COVID-19 vaccine. Assay: immunoSEQ multiplex PCR; the TCRdb copy retains only in-frame clones and omits some. Of under 120,000 clones listed, about 85% are singletons. The source material was peripheral blood, sampled 28 days after the second AZD1222 dose. The receptors were gathered from an adult who received the AZD1222 COVID-19 vaccine. CDR3s include the opening cysteine and the closing phenylalanine or tryptophan. The D gene is left open where the match is weak. Rows give clone size only sometimes, using once, few, many, or a class for an expanded clone.

TRBD1	TRBV9	TRBJ2-7	-	TGTGCCAGCAGCGTAACGGGACAGGGTTACGAGCAGTACTTC	CASSVTGQGYEQYF
TRBD2	TRBV28	TRBJ2-7	-	TGTGCCAGCAGCCCGACTAGCGGGGGTGTTAAGGAGCAGTACTTC	CASSPTSGGVKEQYF
-	TRBV28	TRBJ2-5	-	TGTGCCAGCAAGACACAGCAAGAGACCCAGTACTTC	CASKTQQETQYF
TRBD1	TRBV18	TRBJ1-1	-	TGTGCCAGCTCACCCAAGGGGACAGGGGGCTTGAACACTGAAGCTTTCTTT	CASSPKGTGGLNTEAFF
-	TRBV10-3	TRBJ1-5	once	TGTGCCATCAGTGAGGACAGTTATAGCAATCAGCCCCAGCATTTT	CAISEDSYSNQPQHF
-	TRBV28	TRBJ2-7	few	TGTGCCAGCAGCTCACTTACCGGGACCAGCTCCTACGAGCAGTACTTC	CASSSLTGTSSYEQYF
-	TRBV11-1	TRBJ2-1	-	TGTGCCAGCCACACGACCAGTGGACTACATGAGCAGTTCTTC	CASHTTSGLHEQFF
TRBD1	TRBV5-1	TRBJ2-5	-	TGCGCCAGCAGTCCAACGGGGACAGGGGGAGAGACCCAGTACTTC	CASSPTGTGGETQYF
-	TRBV6-1	TRBJ2-2	few	TGTGCCAGCAGTGAAGGAACTAGCTACACCGGGGAGCTGTTTTTT	CASSEGTSYTGELFF
TRBD1	TRBV6-4	TRBJ1-6	once	TGTGCCAGCAGTGACGGGACAGAAAATTCACCCCTCCACTTT	CASSDGTENSPLHF
-	TRBV6-4	TRBJ2-2	-	TGTGCCAGCAGTGAAGTTGTGCACACCGGGGAGCTGTTTTTT	CASSEVVHTGELFF